This entry lists 25 T cell receptor beta chains sequenced from one sample in a study of cytotoxic CD8 clonotypes in ibrutinib-treated CLL. TCRdb's copy holds only in-frame clones and misses some; the assay was immunoSEQ multiplex PCR. The sample holds approximately 24,000 clones, 55% to 70% seen once. The sequencing used PBMCs, collected at disease progression, from a patient treated with ibrutinib. The receptors originated from a human donor with chronic lymphocytic leukemia.

In this sample, this clone turned up once. The rearrangement links TRBV6-1 to TRBJ1-2, with D tentatively TRBD1 (5 bases). V was shortened by 0 bases and J by 0 bases, with 11 bases between the two germline ends. Germline V gene data show CDR1 as MNHNS and CDR2 as SASEGT. The CDR3 consists of 16 residues. CDR3 region: CASSEAWDLPNYGYTF. As DNA, the CDR3 is TGTGCCAGCAGTGAAGCTTGGGACCTGCCTAACTATGGCTACACCTTC.

In this sample, this clone turned up many times. The CDR3 DNA reads TGTGCCAGCAGCTTACGGGCAGGCCGCGATTCACCCCTCCACTTT. Translation: CASSLRAGRDSPLHF. The chain joins TRBV5-4 to TRBJ1-6; unclear D gene. Trimming cost V 2 bases and J 8 bases, with 14 bases left between them. The germline CDR1 and CDR2 sequences are SGHNT and YYREEE (reference sequence). The CDR3 extends over 15 amino acids.

This clone was picked up a small number of times. The V gene is TRBV19, the J gene TRBJ2-7; the D gene is possibly TRBD1 (6 bases). The CDR3 covers 13 residues. CDR1 is LNHDA, CDR2 SQIVND, per germline (reference sequence). Trimming removed 4 bases from V and 1 base from J, with 8 bases in between. The CDR3 DNA is TGTGCCAGTAGTAAGGACAGTTCCTACGAGCAGTACTTC. It codes for CASSKDSSYEQYF.

The CDR3 spells CASSLALGRSQHF. The CDR3 nucleotides read TGTGCCAGCAGCTTAGCGCTAGGGAGGTCCCAGCATTTT. This rearrangement joins TRBV7-8 to TRBJ1-5; D gene unclear. This CDR3 contains 13 residues. Between the trimmed V and J ends, which lost 0 bases and 11 bases, there was a span of 11 bases. From germline, CDR1 is SGHVS and CDR2 FQNEAQ.

The chain uses TRBV19 and TRBJ1-1, with D uncertain. The CDR3 contains 15 residues. The V end lost 1 base, the J end lost 1 base, and 10 bases lay between the germline ends. Germline values: CDR1 LNHDA, CDR2 SQIVND (reference sequence). The CDR3 region has the DNA TGTGCCAGTAGTATAGGTCTTTCCCCGAACACTGAAGCTTTCTTT. Translation: CASSIGLSPNTEAFF.

The genes are TRBV10-3 and TRBJ1-1; D call uncertain. The CDR3 is 14 amino acids. Germline-derived CDR1 and CDR2 are ENHRY and SYGVKD. Trimming stripped 6 bases from V and 0 bases from J, with 11 bases between. The CDR3 DNA is TGTGCCATCAGGAAGGGAGATATGAACACTGAAGCTTTCTTT. Amino acids: CAIRKGDMNTEAFF.

This clone has only a few counts. V and J are TRBV5-4 and TRBJ1-1, with TRBD1 matching 11 bases. The junction had 10 bases not matched to a gene; V was cut back by 5 bases and J by 10 bases. Germline values: CDR1 SGHNT, CDR2 YYREEE (reference sequence). The CDR3 runs 14 residues. The CDR3 region has the DNA TGTGCCAGCAGTAAAGGAACCGGGACAGGGGGAGCTTTCTTT. Translation: CASSKGTGTGGAFF.

The table lists this clone with a count of one. The rearrangement links TRBV18 to TRBJ2-5; possibly TRBD1 for D (6 bases). CDR3 length: 16 residues. V was shortened by 1 base and J by 5 bases, with 17 bases between the two germline ends. The V gene's germline CDR1 is KGHSH and CDR2 LQKENI. The CDR3 DNA follows: TGTGCCAGCTCACCACAGGACAGTGGGGGCTGGGAGACCCAGTACTTC. The encoded protein is CASSPQDSGGWETQYF.

This chain uses TRBV19 with TRBJ1-5; 8 bases map to TRBD1. Losses at the gene ends were 6 bases for V and 5 bases for J; bases not matched to a gene: 9. CDR3 length: 15 residues. CDR1 LNHDA and CDR2 SQIVND come from the germline V gene (reference sequence). The DNA of the CDR3 is TGTGCCAGTAGGACACTGGACAGGGACCATCAGCCCCAGCATTTT. Translating it yields CASRTLDRDHQPQHF.

The chain combines TRBV15 with TRBJ1-2; TRBD1 aligns across 7 bases. From germline, CDR1 is LNHNV and CDR2 YYDKDF (reference sequence). CDR3 size: 13 residues. With 5 bases clipped from V and 7 bases from J, the junction kept 7 bases outside the gene matches. Here the CDR3 reads CATSLDRYLGYTF. In nucleotides, the CDR3 is TGTGCCACCAGCCTGGACAGGTACCTTGGCTACACCTTC.

This sequence joins TRBV6-5 and TRBJ2-7, with a tentative D call TRBD1 (5 bases). The germline gives CDR1 MNHEY, CDR2 SVGAGI. The CDR3 spans 14 residues. V lost 3 bases to trimming and J lost 1 base, with 10 bases between them. CDR3: CASSYIGESYEQYF. The DNA of the CDR3 is TGTGCCAGCAGTTATATAGGGGAATCCTACGAGCAGTACTTC.

The rearrangement joins TRBV4-1 to TRBJ2-1, with 9 nucleotides matching TRBD2. CDR3 size: 15 residues. CDR1 is MGHRA and CDR2 is YSYEKL in the germline V gene. V lost 1 base to trimming and J lost 9 bases; unmatched junction nucleotides: 7. The DNA of the CDR3 is TGCGCCAGCAGCCAAGTGGGCGGGGGGGCCGCTGAGCAGTTCTTC. It specifies CASSQVGGGAAEQFF.

This rearrangement joins TRBV29-1 to TRBJ2-4, with D maybe TRBD1 (6 bases). The CDR3 contains 17 residues. CDR1 is SQVTM and CDR2 is ANQGSEA in the germline V gene. Between the trimmed V and J ends, which lost 5 bases and 1 base, there was a span of 21 bases. CDR3 region: CSVLGRGEGLAKNIQYF. CDR3 in DNA: TGCAGCGTTCTGGGCAGGGGTGAGGGTTTGGCCAAAAACATTCAGTACTTC.

The chain combines TRBV5-1 with TRBJ2-1; D is ambiguous. The CDR3 runs to 11 residues. The germline V gene has CDR1 SGHRS and CDR2 YFSETQ. The germline V and J ends were trimmed by 0 bases and 8 bases, with 3 bases remaining between them. Written as DNA, the CDR3 is TGCGCCAGCAGCTTGGTTGATGAGCAGTTCTTC. It is translated as CASSLVDEQFF.

There are a few counts of this clone. The CDR3 DNA reads TGTGCCAGCAGCCAAGAAAAGGCAGGATCTTATCAGCCCCAGCATTTT. This codes for CASSQEKAGSYQPQHF. This chain connects TRBV4-2 to TRBJ1-5, with unresolved D. CDR3 size: 16 residues. V gave up 0 bases and J gave up 5 bases, with 14 bases separating them. The germline V gene encodes CDR1 LGHNA and CDR2 YNFKEQ.

The count of this clone is one. The DNA for the CDR3 is TGTGCCAGCAGTCCGACGGAAACCTACGAGCAGTACTTC. Protein: CASSPTETYEQYF. The chain links TRBV2 to TRBJ2-7, with D uncertain. The CDR3 extends over 13 amino acids. With 5 bases removed from V and 2 bases from J, the gap between germline ends came to 10 bases. Germline CDR1 reads SNHLY; CDR2 reads FYNNEI. The complete variable domain, with remaining parts taken from reference TRBV2 and TRBJ2-7, reads EPEVTQTPSHQVTQMGQEVILRCVPISNHLYFYWYRQILGQKVEFLVSFYNNEISEKSEIFDDQFSVERPDGSNFTLKIRSTKLEDSAMYFCASSPTETYEQYFGPGTRLTVT.

This chain connects TRBV5-1 to TRBJ1-5; D is unclear. This CDR3 comprises 15 residues. V shed 4 bases and J shed 6 bases, with 17 bases lying between them. Germline assignment: CDR1 SGHRS and CDR2 YFSETQ. The CDR3 coding sequence is TGCGCCAGCAGCCCGGCGGGAGGTGGGAGTCAGCCCCAGCATTTT. It specifies CASSPAGGGSQPQHF. The variable domain in full, with the rest retrieved from reference TRBV5-1 and TRBJ1-5, is KAGVTQTPRYLIKTRGQQVTLSCSPISGHRSVSWYQQTPGQGLQFLFEYFSETQRNKGNFPGRFSGRQFSNSRSEMNVSTLELGDSALYLCASSPAGGGSQPQHFGDGTRLSIL.

The chain uses TRBV10-3 and TRBJ2-3; no clear D gene. Germline lookup yields CDR1 ENHRY and CDR2 SYGVKD. This CDR3 is built from 13 residues. V was shortened by 2 bases and J by 7 bases, with 10 bases between the two germline ends. CDR3 nucleotide sequence: TGTGCCATCAGTGAGACCAGTATTTATACGCAGTATTTT. This codes for CAISETSIYTQYF.

Only one count was recorded for this clone. The chain couples TRBV4-3 to TRBJ2-4, with D possibly matching TRBD2 (6 bases). With 3 bases removed from V and 8 bases from J, the gap between germline ends came to 14 bases. Germline CDR1 is LGHNA and CDR2 is YSLEER. CDR3 length equals 14 residues. This chain's CDR3 is CASSHLSTGDIQYF. CDR3 coding DNA: TGCGCCAGCAGCCACCTATCGACGGGAGACATTCAGTACTTC.

This clone turned up a few times. The rearrangement uses TRBV6-6 and TRBJ2-1; 9 positions match TRBD1. The V segment lost 4 bases and the J segment 3 bases; nucleotides outside the gene matches: 7. CDR1 is MNHNY and CDR2 is SVGAGI in the germline V gene (reference sequence). The CDR3 extends over 16 amino acids. CDR3 nucleotide sequence: TGTGCCAGCAGTTCCTCTACAGGGGGCAACTACAATGAGCAGTTCTTC. Protein: CASSSSTGGNYNEQFF.

With regard to this clone: The junction departs from germline at one end; a sequencing error may be responsible. This CDR3 reads CASSAQVNAEAFF. The CDR3 nucleotides are TGTGCCAGTAGTGCTCAGGTGAACGCTGAAGCTTTCTTT. This chain connects TRBV19 to TRBJ1-1; D not resolved. This CDR3 contains 13 residues. CDR1 and CDR2 (germline): LNHDA, SQIVND (reference sequence).

This clone has a single count. This chain uses TRBV2 with TRBJ2-1; 9 bases align to TRBD2. Germline V lookup: CDR1 SNHLY, CDR2 FYNNEI. The CDR3 spans 15 residues. J was trimmed by 4 bases and V by 8 bases; bases with no gene match: 9. The CDR3 protein is CASGRGGATYNEQFF. The CDR3 region has the DNA TGTGCCAGCGGCCGCGGGGGGGCCACGTACAATGAGCAGTTCTTC.

This sequence joins TRBV29-1 and TRBJ2-3; 11 bases match TRBD2. After removal of 1 base from V and 6 bases from J, the junction contained 6 bases not matched to a gene. CDR3 length equals 15 residues. Per the germline V gene, CDR1 is SQVTM and CDR2 is ANQGSEA. The CDR3 reads CSVEAASGGMDTQYF. The DNA for the CDR3 is TGCAGCGTTGAAGCTGCTAGCGGGGGGATGGATACGCAGTATTTT.

This clone has only a few counts. The chain recombines TRBV30 with TRBJ2-5, with TRBD1 matching 7 bases. Germline V lookup: CDR1 GTSNPN, CDR2 SVGIG (reference sequence). This CDR3 spans 14 amino acids. After removal of 2 bases from V and 2 bases from J, the junction contained 5 bases not matched to a gene. The CDR3 sequence is CAWSTTRGQETQYF. The CDR3 nucleotides read TGTGCCTGGAGTACTACCAGGGGGCAAGAGACCCAGTACTTC.

V usage is TRBV2 and J usage is TRBJ2-7, with D maybe TRBD2 (5 bases). This CDR3 is built from 12 residues. The germline V and J ends were trimmed by 7 bases and 5 bases, with 12 bases remaining between them. The V gene's germline CDR1 is SNHLY and CDR2 FYNNEI. The CDR3 region is CASKRDYDEQYF. DNA of the CDR3: TGTGCCAGCAAAAGAGACTATGACGAGCAGTACTTC.